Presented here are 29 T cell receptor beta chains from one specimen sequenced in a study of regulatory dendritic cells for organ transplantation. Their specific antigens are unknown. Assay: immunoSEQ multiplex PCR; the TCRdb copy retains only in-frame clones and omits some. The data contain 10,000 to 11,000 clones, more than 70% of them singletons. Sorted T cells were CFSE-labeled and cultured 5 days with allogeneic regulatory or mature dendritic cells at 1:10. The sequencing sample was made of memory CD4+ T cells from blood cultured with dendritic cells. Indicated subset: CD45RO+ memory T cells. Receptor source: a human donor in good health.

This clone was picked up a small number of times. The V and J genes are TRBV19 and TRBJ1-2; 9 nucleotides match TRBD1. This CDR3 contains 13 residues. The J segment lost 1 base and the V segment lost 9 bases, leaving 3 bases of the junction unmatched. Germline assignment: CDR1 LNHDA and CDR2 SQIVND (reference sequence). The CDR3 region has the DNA TGTGCCAGCGGGACAGGGATTAACTATGGCTACACCTTC. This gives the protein CASGTGINYGYTF.

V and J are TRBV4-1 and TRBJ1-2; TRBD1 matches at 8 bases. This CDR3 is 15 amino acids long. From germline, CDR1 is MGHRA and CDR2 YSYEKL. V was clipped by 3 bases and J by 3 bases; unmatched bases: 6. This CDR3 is CASSQDDRGHYGYTF. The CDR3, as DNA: TGCGCCAGCAGCCAGGATGACAGGGGTCACTATGGCTACACCTTC.

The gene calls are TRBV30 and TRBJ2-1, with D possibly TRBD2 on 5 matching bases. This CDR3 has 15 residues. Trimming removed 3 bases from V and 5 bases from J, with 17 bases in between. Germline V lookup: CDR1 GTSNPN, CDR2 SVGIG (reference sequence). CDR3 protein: CAWSLGPGSHNEQFF. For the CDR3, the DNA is TGTGCCTGGAGCCTAGGGCCGGGGTCCCACAATGAGCAGTTCTTC. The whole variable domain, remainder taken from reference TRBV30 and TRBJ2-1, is SQTIHQWPATLVQPVGSPLSLECTVEGTSNPNLYWYRQAAGRGLQLLFYSVGIGQISSEVPQNLSASRPQDRQFILSSKKLLLSDSGFYLCAWSLGPGSHNEQFFGPGTRLTVL.

CDR3 nucleotide sequence: TGTGCCAGCAGAGTGGGCCTGGAGACCCAGTACTTC. This encodes CASRVGLETQYF. The rearrangement joins TRBV11-2 to TRBJ2-5; D not certain. The germline gives CDR1 SGHAT, CDR2 FQNNGV. The CDR3 has 12 residues. V lost 6 bases to trimming and J lost 5 bases, with 10 bases between them. Based on the CDR3 plus reference TRBV11-2 and TRBJ2-5, the full variable domain is EAGVAQSPRYKIIEKRQSVAFWCNPISGHATLYWYQQILGQGPKLLIQFQNNGVVDDSQLPKDRFSAERLKGVDSTLKIQPAKLEDSAVYLCASRVGLETQYFGPGTRLLVL.

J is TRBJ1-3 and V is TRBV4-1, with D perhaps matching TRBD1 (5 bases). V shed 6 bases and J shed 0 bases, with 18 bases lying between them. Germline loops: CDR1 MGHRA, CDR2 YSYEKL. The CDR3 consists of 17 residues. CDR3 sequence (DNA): TGCGCCAGCAGTCGCCCAGGGCAGGGACCCTCTGGAAACACCATATATTTT. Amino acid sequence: CASSRPGQGPSGNTIYF.

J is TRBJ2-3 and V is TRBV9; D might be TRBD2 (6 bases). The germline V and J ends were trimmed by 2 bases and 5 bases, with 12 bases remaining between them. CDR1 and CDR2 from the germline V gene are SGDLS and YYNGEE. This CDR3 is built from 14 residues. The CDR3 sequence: CASSVGGEGDTQYF. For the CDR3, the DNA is TGTGCCAGCAGCGTGGGCGGGGAAGGAGATACGCAGTATTTT. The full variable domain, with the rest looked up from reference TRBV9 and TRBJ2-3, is DSGVTQTPKHLITATGQRVTLRCSPRSGDLSVYWYQQSLDQGLQFLIQYYNGEERAKGNILERFSAQQFPDLHSELNLSSLELGDSALYFCASSVGGEGDTQYFGPGTRLTVL.

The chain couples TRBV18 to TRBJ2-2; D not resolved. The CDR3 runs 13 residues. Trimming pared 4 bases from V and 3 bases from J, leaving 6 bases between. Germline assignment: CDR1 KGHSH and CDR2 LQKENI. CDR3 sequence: CASSQRDTGELFF. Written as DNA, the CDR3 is TGTGCCAGCTCACAAAGGGACACCGGGGAGCTGTTTTTT. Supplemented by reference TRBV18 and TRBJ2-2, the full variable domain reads NAGVMQNPRHLVRRRGQEARLRCSPMKGHSHVYWYRQLPEEGLKFMVYLQKENIIDESGMPKERFSAEFPKEGPSILRIQQVVRGDSAAYFCASSQRDTGELFFGEGSRLTVL.

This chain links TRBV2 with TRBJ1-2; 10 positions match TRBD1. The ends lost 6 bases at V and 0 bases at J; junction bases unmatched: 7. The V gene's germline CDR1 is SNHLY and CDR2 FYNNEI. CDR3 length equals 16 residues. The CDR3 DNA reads TGTGCCAGCAGCCGGGACAGGGGAGAGGCTAACTATGGCTACACCTTC. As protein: CASSRDRGEANYGYTF. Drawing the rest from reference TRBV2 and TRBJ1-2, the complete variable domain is EPEVTQTPSHQVTQMGQEVILRCVPISNHLYFYWYRQILGQKVEFLVSFYNNEISEKSEIFDDQFSVERPDGSNFTLKIRSTKLEDSAMYFCASSRDRGEANYGYTFGSGTRLTVV.

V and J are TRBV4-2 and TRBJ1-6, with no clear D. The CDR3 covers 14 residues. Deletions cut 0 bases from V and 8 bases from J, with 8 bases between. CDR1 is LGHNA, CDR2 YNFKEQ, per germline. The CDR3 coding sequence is TGTGCCAGCAGCCAAGAACGTTGGGATTCACCCCTCCACTTT. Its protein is CASSQERWDSPLHF.

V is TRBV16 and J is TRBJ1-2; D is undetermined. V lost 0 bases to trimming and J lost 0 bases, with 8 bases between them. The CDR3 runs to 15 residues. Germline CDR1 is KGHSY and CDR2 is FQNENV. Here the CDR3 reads CASSQSRQTNYGYTF. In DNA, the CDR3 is TGTGCCAGCAGCCAATCGCGACAAACTAACTATGGCTACACCTTC.

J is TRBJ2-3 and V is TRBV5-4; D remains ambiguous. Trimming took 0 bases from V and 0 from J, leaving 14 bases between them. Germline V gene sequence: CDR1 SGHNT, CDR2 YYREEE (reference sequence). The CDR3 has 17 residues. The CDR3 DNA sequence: TGTGCCAGCAGCTTGGTCGGGCTATTAGGTAGCACAGATACGCAGTATTTT. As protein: CASSLVGLLGSTDTQYF.

CDR3 coding DNA: TGTGCCAGCAGCATATCCGGACTAGCGGGGGGGACCCAGTACTTC. It translates to CASSISGLAGGTQYF. The J gene is TRBJ2-5, the V gene TRBV11-2; 14 nucleotides align to TRBD2. Trimming at V came to 5 bases and at J to 7 bases, leaving 6 bases not matched to a gene. This CDR3 is built from 15 residues. Germline V CDR1 and CDR2: SGHAT, FQNNGV.

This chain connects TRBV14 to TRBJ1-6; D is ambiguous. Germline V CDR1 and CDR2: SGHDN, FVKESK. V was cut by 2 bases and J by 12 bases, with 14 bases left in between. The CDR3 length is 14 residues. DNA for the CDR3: TGTGCCAGCAGCCAAACACAGCGGTTAGGACCCCTCCACTTT. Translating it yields CASSQTQRLGPLHF. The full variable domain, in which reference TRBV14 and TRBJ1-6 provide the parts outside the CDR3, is EAGVTQFPSHSVIEKGQTVTLRCDPISGHDNLYWYRRVMGKEIKFLLHFVKESKQDESGMPNNRFLAERTGGTYSTLKVQPAELEDSGVYFCASSQTQRLGPLHFGNGTRLTVT.

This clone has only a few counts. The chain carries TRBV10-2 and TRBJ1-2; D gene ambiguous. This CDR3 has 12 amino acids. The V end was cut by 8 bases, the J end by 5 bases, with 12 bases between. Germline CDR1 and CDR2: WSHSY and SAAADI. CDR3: CASYQPEYGYTF. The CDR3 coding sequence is TGCGCCAGCTATCAACCTGAGTATGGCTACACCTTC.

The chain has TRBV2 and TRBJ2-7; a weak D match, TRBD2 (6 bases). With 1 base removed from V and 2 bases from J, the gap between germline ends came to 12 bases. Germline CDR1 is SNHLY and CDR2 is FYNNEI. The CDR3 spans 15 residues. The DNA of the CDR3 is TGTGCCAGCAGTGAAGAGGGACTCTTTACCTACGAGCAGTACTTC. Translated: CASSEEGLFTYEQYF.

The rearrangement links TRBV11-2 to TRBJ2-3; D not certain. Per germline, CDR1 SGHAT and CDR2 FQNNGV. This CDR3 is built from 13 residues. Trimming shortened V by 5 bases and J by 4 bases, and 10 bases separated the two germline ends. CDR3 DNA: TGTGCCAGCAGCCTTAACTCGGCAGATACGCAGTATTTT. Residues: CASSLNSADTQYF.

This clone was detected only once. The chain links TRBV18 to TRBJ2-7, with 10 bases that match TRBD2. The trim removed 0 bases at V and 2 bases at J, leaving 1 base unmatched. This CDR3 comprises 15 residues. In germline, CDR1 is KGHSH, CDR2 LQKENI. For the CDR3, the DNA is TGTGCCAGCTCACCACCTACTAGCGGGACCTACGAGCAGTACTTC. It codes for CASSPPTSGTYEQYF.

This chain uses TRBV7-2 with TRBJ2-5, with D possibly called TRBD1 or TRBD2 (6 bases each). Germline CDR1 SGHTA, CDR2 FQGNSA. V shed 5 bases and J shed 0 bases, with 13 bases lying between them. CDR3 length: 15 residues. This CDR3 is CASSRGLRDQETQYF. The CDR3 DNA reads TGTGCCAGCAGCCGGGGGCTCAGGGACCAAGAGACCCAGTACTTC. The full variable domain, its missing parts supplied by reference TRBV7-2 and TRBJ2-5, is GAGVSQSPSNKVTEKGKDVELRCDPISGHTALYWYRQSLGQGLEFLIYFQGNSAPDKSGLPSDRFSAERTGGSVSTLTIQRTQQEDSAVYLCASSRGLRDQETQYFGPGTRLLVL.

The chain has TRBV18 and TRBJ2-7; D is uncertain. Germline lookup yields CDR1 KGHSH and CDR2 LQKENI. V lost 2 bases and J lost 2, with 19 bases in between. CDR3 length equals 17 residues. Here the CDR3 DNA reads TGTGCCAGCTCACCAAGCGTTGGGAAGGGCTCCCCCTACGAGCAGTACTTC. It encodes CASSPSVGKGSPYEQYF.

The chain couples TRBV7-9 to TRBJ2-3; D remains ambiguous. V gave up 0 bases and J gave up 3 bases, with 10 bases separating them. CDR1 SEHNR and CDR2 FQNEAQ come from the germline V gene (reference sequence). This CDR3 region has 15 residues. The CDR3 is CASSLAGLRTDTQYF. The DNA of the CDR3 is TGTGCCAGCAGCTTAGCGGGATTACGGACAGATACGCAGTATTTT.

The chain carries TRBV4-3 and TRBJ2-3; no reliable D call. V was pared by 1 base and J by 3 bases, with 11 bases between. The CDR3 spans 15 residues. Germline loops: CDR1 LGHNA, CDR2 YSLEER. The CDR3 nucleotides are TGCGCCAGCAGCCAAGGGTTAGGAAAGACAGATACGCAGTATTTT. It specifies CASSQGLGKTDTQYF.

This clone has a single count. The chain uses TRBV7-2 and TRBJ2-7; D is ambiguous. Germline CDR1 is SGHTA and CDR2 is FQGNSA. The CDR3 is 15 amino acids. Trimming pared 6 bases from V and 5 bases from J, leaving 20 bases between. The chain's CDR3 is CASRDTGSPRNEQYF. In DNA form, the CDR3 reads TGTGCCAGCAGAGATACCGGGTCTCCGAGGAACGAGCAGTACTTC.

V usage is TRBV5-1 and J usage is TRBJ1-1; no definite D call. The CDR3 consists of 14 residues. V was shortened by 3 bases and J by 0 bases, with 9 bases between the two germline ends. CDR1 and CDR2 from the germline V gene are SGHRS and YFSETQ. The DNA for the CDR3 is TGCGCCAGCAGCTCCGGGGAATTGAACACTGAAGCTTTCTTT. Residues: CASSSGELNTEAFF.

CDR3: CASQDNYLEQYF. The DNA of the CDR3 is TGTGCCAGCCAGGATAATTACCTCGAGCAGTACTTC. The chain recombines TRBV11-1 with TRBJ2-7; D remains ambiguous. V lost 8 bases and J lost 6, with 14 bases in between. Germline V CDR1 and CDR2: SGHAT, FQDESV (reference sequence). The length of the CDR3 is 12 residues.

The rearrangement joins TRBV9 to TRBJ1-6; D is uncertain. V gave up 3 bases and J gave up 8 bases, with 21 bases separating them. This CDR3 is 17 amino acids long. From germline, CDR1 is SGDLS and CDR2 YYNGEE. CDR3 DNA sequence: TGTGCCAGCAGCGCCCTCCCCGGCATCGGCACTTATTCACCCCTCCACTTT. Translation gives CASSALPGIGTYSPLHF.

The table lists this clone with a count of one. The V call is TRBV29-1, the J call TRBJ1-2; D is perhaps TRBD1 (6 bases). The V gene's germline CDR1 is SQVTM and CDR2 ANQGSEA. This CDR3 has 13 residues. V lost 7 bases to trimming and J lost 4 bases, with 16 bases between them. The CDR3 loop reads CSAREGDIYGYTF. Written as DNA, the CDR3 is TGCAGCGCCCGTGAGGGGGACATCTATGGCTACACCTTC.

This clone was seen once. The CDR3 is CASSQDVSGDTEAFF. CDR3 bases: TGCGCCAGCAGCCAAGATGTGTCAGGGGACACTGAAGCTTTCTTT. This chain uses TRBV4-3 with TRBJ1-1; a possible D gene is TRBD1 (6 bases). The CDR3 consists of 15 residues. V lost 0 bases, J lost 3 bases, and 11 bases lay in between. Germline V gene lookup returns CDR1 LGHNA and CDR2 YSLEER.

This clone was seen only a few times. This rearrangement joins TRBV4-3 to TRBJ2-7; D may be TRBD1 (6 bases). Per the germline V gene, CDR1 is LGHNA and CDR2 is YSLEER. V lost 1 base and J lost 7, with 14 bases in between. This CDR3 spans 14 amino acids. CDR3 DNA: TGCGCCAGCAGCCAAGCGGCAGGGGCGATTGAGCAGTACTTC. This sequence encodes CASSQAAGAIEQYF.

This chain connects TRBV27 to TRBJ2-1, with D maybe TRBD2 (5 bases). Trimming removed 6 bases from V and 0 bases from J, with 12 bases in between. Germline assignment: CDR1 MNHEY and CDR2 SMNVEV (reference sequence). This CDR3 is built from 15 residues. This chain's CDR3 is CASSLGAVSYNEQFF. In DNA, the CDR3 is TGTGCCAGCAGCTTGGGAGCGGTCTCCTACAATGAGCAGTTCTTC.